This TCR beta chain was recorded in a study of blood T cell repertoires in COVID-19. For the study at large: Spain, Italy and the United States supplied samples that represented acute and convalescent COVID-19. From T cells, B-cell-depleted T cells, or PBMCs came the material, which was cDNA or gDNA.

Sequencing used immunoSEQ multiplex PCR; TCRdb keeps in-frame clones, though not all of them. The sample shows 200,000 to 300,000 clones, over 75% of them seen only once. The origin of this receptor is a human donor in a cohort sampled during active COVID-19. The sample consisted of peripheral blood.

CDR3 nucleotides: TGTGCCAGCAGCTTAGCCAGCGGGAGGGCTTACGAGCAGTACTTC. Its translation: CASSLASGRAYEQYF. This chain links TRBV11-3 with TRBJ2-7; 10 nucleotides agree with TRBD2. The ends lost 1 base at V and 4 bases at J; junction bases unmatched: 4. The CDR3 has 15 amino acids. In germline, CDR1 is SGHNT, CDR2 YENEEA. Supplemented by reference TRBV11-3 and TRBJ2-7, the full variable domain reads EAGVVQSPRYKIIEKKQPVAFWCNPISGHNTLYWYLQNLGQGPELLIRYENEEAVDDSQLPKDRFSAERLKGVDSTLKIQPAELGDSAVYLCASSLASGRAYEQYFGPGTRLTVT.